This is a list of T cell receptor beta chains from one sample in a study of blood T cell repertoires in COVID-19. Some clones are missing from TCRdb's copy, which holds only in-frame ones; the method was immunoSEQ multiplex PCR. The sample carries 70,000 to 80,000 clones, around 76% recorded once. Material for sequencing was peripheral blood. The receptors were gathered from a woman over 75 with acute or convalescent COVID-19. CDR3s include the opening cysteine and the closing phenylalanine or tryptophan. The D gene is left open where the match is weak.

J | V | D | CDR3
TRBJ1-2 | TRBV5-1 | TRBD1 | CASRRDRDGYTF
TRBJ2-4 | TRBV27 | . | CASSPNGRLGNIQYF
TRBJ2-5 | TRBV12-3/TRBV12-4 | . | CASSFPVGETQYF
TRBJ2-1 | TRBV28 | TRBD2 | CASSKTSGGRGDEQFF
TRBJ2-2 | TRBV19 | . | CASSSRLTNTGELFF
TRBJ2-5 | TRBV20-1 | TRBD2 | CSASGTSGSPETQYF
TRBJ1-2 | TRBV7-9 | . | CASSLTPTDGYTF
TRBJ2-5 | TRBV19 | . | CASSISLGDSRFRETQYF
TRBJ2-2 | TRBV5-1 | . | CASSLGAGTGELFF
TRBJ2-7 | TRBV3-1/TRBV3-2 | TRBD1 | CASRRGQGVSYEQYF
TRBJ2-5 | TRBV3-1/TRBV3-2 | . | CASSRPPEYQETQYF